These 20 T cell receptor beta chains were all obtained from the same sample, sequenced in a study of blood T cells in healthy people across ages. Sample-barcoded 5' priming and a J-beta primer mix drove a second PCR of about 6 to 12 cycles. One entry per CDR3 protein, called by TCRdb with MiXCR from the 5' RACE reads. This table holds about 1.7 million distinct CDR3 sequences, under 30% found once. The sample taken for sequencing was blood. The receptors were sampled from a woman aged 25 to 39 in good health.

This clonotype turned up a few times. The chain joins TRBV15 to TRBJ1-6; 7 nucleotides agree with TRBD1. CDR1 and CDR2 from the germline V gene are LNHNV and YYDKDF (reference sequence). The CDR3 is made up of 14 amino acids. V dropped 2 bases and J dropped 11; count of bases not matched to a gene: 6. The CDR3 is CATSRSDREAPLHF. CDR3 bases: TGTGCCACCAGCAGATCTGACAGGGAAGCACCCCTCCACTTT.

Of note for this clonotype: This sequence may be a read error, since a much larger clone differs from it by one base. V is TRBV5-1 and J is TRBJ1-2, with a weak D call TRBD1 (6 bases). The CDR3 is 15 amino acids. Germline V gene data show CDR1 as SGHRS and CDR2 as YFSETQ. As DNA, the CDR3 is TGCGCCAGCAGGCCTTTTGACAGGTTTCGCTATAGCTACACCTTC. Protein product: CASRPFDRFRYSYTF.

This chain joins TRBV12-3 or TRBV12-4 and TRBJ2-1; TRBD2 matches at 8 bases. V was pared by 3 bases and J by 6 bases, with 7 bases of the junction left unmatched. CDR3 size: 15 residues. CDR3 loop: CASSFGGGRGNEQFF. The DNA of the CDR3 is TGTGCCAGCAGTTTCGGGGGGGGTCGGGGCAATGAGCAGTTCTTC.

This clonotype has a handful of counts. This rearrangement joins TRBV28 to TRBJ1-4; 7 nucleotides match TRBD1. V dropped 5 bases and J dropped 5; count of bases not matched to a gene: 11. The CDR3 runs to 16 residues. CDR1 is MDHEN and CDR2 is SYDVKM in the germline V gene. The CDR3, as DNA: TGTGCCAGCAGTCGCACCCGGGACAGACCAAATGAAAAACTGTTTTTT. Its protein product is CASSRTRDRPNEKLFF.

This clonotype was observed a few times. The rearrangement uses TRBV5-1 and TRBJ1-2, with D perhaps matching TRBD1 (5 bases). The germline CDR1 and CDR2 sequences are SGHRS and YFSETQ. The CDR3 has 14 residues. V dropped 3 bases and J dropped 6 bases, with 15 bases sitting between them. The DNA for the CDR3 is TGCGCCAGCAGCTCTCCGACAGCGGCAGATGGCTACACCTTC. Translated: CASSSPTAADGYTF. Filled out from reference TRBV5-1 and TRBJ1-2, the complete variable domain reads KAGVTQTPRYLIKTRGQQVTLSCSPISGHRSVSWYQQTPGQGLQFLFEYFSETQRNKGNFPGRFSGRQFSNSRSEMNVSTLELGDSALYLCASSSPTAADGYTFGSGTRLTVV.

There are many counts of this clonotype. The chain uses TRBV7-9 and TRBJ2-5; D could derive from TRBD1 or TRBD2 (5 bases each). The CDR3 loop spans 13 amino acids. Between the trimmed V and J ends, which lost 5 bases and 4 bases, there was a span of 11 bases. Germline-derived CDR1 and CDR2 are SEHNR and FQNEAQ (reference sequence). The CDR3 DNA reads TGTGCCAGCAGCCCTGGGACCTTAGAGACCCAGTACTTC. It yields the protein CASSPGTLETQYF. Supplemented by reference TRBV7-9 and TRBJ2-5, the full variable domain reads DTGVSQNPRHKITKRGQNVTFRCDPISEHNRLYWYRQTLGQGPEFLTYFQNEAQLEKSRLLSDRFSAERPKGSFSTLEIQRTEQGDSAMYLCASSPGTLETQYFGPGTRLLVL.

In this sample, this clonotype turned up many times. The chain is built from TRBV10-2 and TRBJ1-2; 7 bases fit TRBD1. Germline assignment: CDR1 WSHSY and CDR2 SAAADI. This CDR3 has 16 amino acids. Germline trimming cut 6 bases from V and 6 bases from J; bases unmatched to any gene: 16. DNA of the CDR3: TGCGCCAGCAGGGGAGATGGGACAGCGCTTAGGAATGGCTACACCTTC. Amino acids: CASRGDGTALRNGYTF.

V usage is TRBV29-1 and J usage is TRBJ2-3; 13 bases match TRBD2. The CDR3 totals 22 residues. V was clipped by 7 bases and J by 0 bases; unmatched bases: 25. Per germline, CDR1 SQVTM and CDR2 ANQGSEA. As DNA, the CDR3 is TGCAGCGGCCTATTGGGGGGGGCCGTCCCGGGACTAGCGGGGATAAGCACAGATACGCAGTATTTT. The encoded protein is CSGLLGGAVPGLAGISTDTQYF.

This chain joins TRBV20-1 and TRBJ2-1, with D uncertain. There are 12 residues in the CDR3. Trimming removed 7 bases from V and 4 bases from J, with 11 bases in between. The germline gives CDR1 DFQATT, CDR2 SNEGSKA (reference sequence). CDR3 in amino acids: CSVRRKYNEQFF. In DNA form, the CDR3 reads TGCAGTGTCCGACGTAAATACAATGAGCAGTTCTTC.

Note on this clonotype: A read error may account for a junction end that differs from germline. This chain connects TRBV7-2 to TRBJ2-5, with D perhaps matching TRBD2 (6 bases). The CDR3 has 16 residues. Germline V lookup: CDR1 SGHTA, CDR2 FQGNSA. The CDR3 DNA sequence: TGTGCCGGCAGCTTTTGGGCGCGTACAGGAGGGGAGACCCAGTACTTC. As protein: CAGSFWARTGGETQYF. The variable domain in full, completed from reference TRBV7-2 and TRBJ2-5, reads GAGVSQSPSNKVTEKGKDVELRCDPISGHTALYWYRQSLGQGLEFLIYFQGNSAPDKSGLPSDRFSAERTGGSVSTLTIQRTQQEDSAVYLCAGSFWARTGGETQYFGPGTRLLVL.

This clonotype came up many times. The V call is TRBV6-6, the J call TRBJ2-1, with 9 bases fitting TRBD1. Germline assignment: CDR1 MNHNY and CDR2 SVGAGI (reference sequence). CDR3 size: 16 residues. V lost 2 bases and J lost 5; bases outside the gene matches: 7. CDR3 nucleotide sequence: TGTGCCAGCAGTTACCCGGACAGGGGCGAAGACAATGAGCAGTTCTTC. Its protein product is CASSYPDRGEDNEQFF.

This chain connects TRBV5-1 to TRBJ2-4; 8 bases are a match to TRBD1. The germline V gene encodes CDR1 SGHRS and CDR2 YFSETQ. V was pared by 4 bases and J by 3 bases, with 6 bases of the junction left unmatched. The CDR3 has 15 residues. This CDR3 is CASSDTGTGKNIQYF. CDR3 nucleotide sequence: TGCGCCAGCAGCGACACCGGGACAGGCAAAAACATTCAGTACTTC.

This clonotype came up many times. The chain combines TRBV20-1 with TRBJ2-1; 11 nucleotides match TRBD2. Looked up from germline, CDR1 is DFQATT and CDR2 is SNEGSKA (reference sequence). This CDR3 spans 15 amino acids. J lost 5 bases, V lost 2 bases, and 5 bases had no gene match. CDR3: CSARSGTSGDNEQFF. The CDR3 coding sequence is TGCAGTGCTAGATCCGGGACTAGCGGTGACAATGAGCAGTTCTTC.

The chain uses TRBV3-1 and TRBJ2-1; possibly TRBD2 for D (6 bases). Germline assignment: CDR1 LGHDT and CDR2 YNNKEL (reference sequence). This CDR3 region has 17 residues. V was trimmed by 3 bases and J by 7 bases, leaving 22 bases between them. The CDR3 DNA reads as TGTGCCAGCAGCCATTCCCGGGGAGGAGGGGAGAGGAATGAGCAGTTCTTC. Its translation is CASSHSRGGGERNEQFF.

This clonotype was detected only a few times. V is TRBV10-3 and J is TRBJ2-2; D possibly corresponds to TRBD2 (6 bases). The CDR3 runs 16 residues. Germline lookup yields CDR1 ENHRY and CDR2 SYGVKD. V gave up 3 bases and J gave up 7 bases, with 18 bases separating them. CDR3 loop: CAISDSGRRGSGELFF. The DNA of the CDR3 is TGTGCCATCAGTGATTCAGGCCGGAGGGGAAGCGGGGAGCTGTTTTTT.

This clonotype was detected a few times. This rearrangement joins TRBV20-1 to TRBJ2-5; D remains unclear. The germline V gene encodes CDR1 DFQATT and CDR2 SNEGSKA (reference sequence). The ends were cut back, 5 bases at V and 4 bases at J, with 11 bases in the middle. The CDR3 runs 12 residues. The CDR3 reads CSAQDSIETQYF. CDR3 bases: TGCAGTGCTCAAGACTCCATAGAGACCCAGTACTTC.

The genes are TRBV5-1 and TRBJ1-1; no reliable D call. Trimming took off 5 bases at V and 3 bases at J, with 17 bases between the two ends. The CDR3 covers 15 residues. Germline-derived CDR1 and CDR2 are SGHRS and YFSETQ. CDR3 sequence reads: CASSPSFDGDTEAFF. The CDR3 DNA follows: TGCGCCAGCAGTCCTAGTTTTGATGGGGACACTGAAGCTTTCTTT.

V is TRBV28 and J is TRBJ2-1; D call uncertain. The germline gives CDR1 MDHEN, CDR2 SYDVKM. The CDR3 totals 12 residues. V was clipped by 5 bases and J by 9 bases, with 11 bases between them. The DNA of the CDR3 is TGTGCCAGCAGTACCTTTGGGTTTGAGCAGTTCTTC. This codes for CASSTFGFEQFF.

This clonotype was seen only a few times. This chain uses TRBV20-1 with TRBJ2-3, with 11 bases fitting TRBD2. The germline CDR1 and CDR2 sequences are DFQATT and SNEGSKA (reference sequence). V dropped 8 bases and J dropped 4; count of bases not matched to a gene: 17. The CDR3 length is 17 residues. CDR3 DNA sequence: TGCAGTCCTGAGCGTAGCGGGAGGGCCTATGGGGCAGATACGCAGTATTTT. It translates to CSPERSGRAYGADTQYF.

This clonotype was seen ten or more times. The chain combines TRBV2 with TRBJ2-4; weak D call: TRBD1 (6 bases). CDR1 is SNHLY and CDR2 is FYNNEI in the germline V gene. The CDR3 length is 18 residues. Between the trimmed V and J ends, which lost 7 bases and 0 bases, there was a span of 22 bases. In DNA, the CDR3 is TGTGCCAGCATACCCACACGGACAGACGGACTAGCCAAAAACATTCAGTACTTC. It is translated as CASIPTRTDGLAKNIQYF.